The clone carrying this T cell receptor (beta chain) was picked up a small number of times. The antigen is undetermined. The data belong to a study of CD8 T cells in ankylosing spondylitis. Study results and caveats: Existing reports had already noted some motif variants in reactive arthritis synovial fluid and blood. Significant enrichment of disease-linked clones was reported in matched ankylosing spondylitis synovial fluid. Disease-linked clones bore a CD8+ phenotype and were relatively rare in peripheral blood.

The V and J ends lost 3 bases and 4 bases, in that order; junction bases with no gene match: 2. Germline V gene sequence: CDR1 SGHAT, CDR2 FQNNGV. The CDR3 contains 15 residues. TCRdb used MiXCR to reprocess the 5' RACE reads, holding one entry per CDR3 protein. This table has approximately 300,000 distinct CDR3 sequences, under 25% appearing once. The chain recombines TRBV11-2 with TRBJ2-1, with 11 bases fitting TRBD2. The origin of this receptor is a female donor with ankylosing spondylitis or in good health (not recorded which). The specimen sequenced was blood, either unsorted or a sorted T cell fraction (not recorded which). Here the CDR3 reads CASSLRLAGYNEQFF. In DNA form, the CDR3 reads TGTGCCAGCAGCTTGAGACTAGCGGGATACAATGAGCAGTTCTTC.